In this sample, the clone carrying this T cell receptor (beta chain) turned up a few times. Its antigen is not identified. The sample comes from a study of blood T cells in healthy people across ages. Study details: T cells yielded about one barcoded beta molecule per two cells through template switching.

Germline assignment: CDR1 LGHDT and CDR2 YNNKEL (reference sequence). The V and J ends lost 3 bases and 5 bases, in that order; junction bases with no gene match: 1. The CDR3 spans 14 residues. Through a sample-barcoded 5' primer and a J-beta primer mix, a second PCR was run for 7 to 11 cycles. Each of the cDNA molecules was tagged by a template-switch adaptor with 12 random nucleotides. Sequencing of every sample gave 3 million or more CDR3-containing paired-end reads. TCRdb ran MiXCR on the 5' RACE reads and lists one entry per CDR3 protein. This table holds over 1,500,000 distinct CDR3 sequences, more than 35% found once. The study's findings and limits: The recorded TCR beta diversity per million T cells decreased in a roughly linear manner with age.

The chain links TRBV3-1 to TRBJ2-1; 10 bases line up with TRBD1. Material for sequencing was blood. The sequence was obtained from a human donor in good health. The CDR3 nucleotides are TGTGCCAGCAGCCAGGGGACAGGGGACAATGAGCAGTTCTTC. Its translation is CASSQGTGDNEQFF.